This TCR beta chain was captured in a study of shared clonotypes between healthy human individuals. Tens of thousands of T cell genomes (approximately 190 ng DNA) went into each sorted-subset replicate. The table came from immunoSEQ multiplex PCR; TCRdb's copy has only in-frame clones and leaves some out. The sample lists a few hundred thousand clones, about 73% occurring once. Naive CD4+ cells were CD45RA-selected; the remaining cells were memory. Study-level findings and limits: Only blood was sampled, and tissue TCR repertoires likely differ from blood ones.

Germline V gene sequence: CDR1 SNHLY, CDR2 FYNNEI. This CDR3 contains 14 residues. This clone showed up just once. What it binds is unknown. One end of the junction fails to match germline, which may point to a read error. This chain joins TRBV2 and TRBJ2-7; 12 positions match TRBD1. This clonotype was obtained from a man aged 30 to 39 in good health. Sequenced sample: memory CD4+ T cells sorted from blood. Subset reported: CD45RA-negative fraction. CDR3 loop: CASTTSGTGGATGF. As DNA, the CDR3 is TGTGCCAGCACTACGTCCGGGACAGGGGGCGCAACGGGCTTC.